This T cell receptor (beta chain) emerged from a study of beta chain features in type 1 diabetes (dated by TCRdb to between 2017 and 2018). About the full investigation: No differences in mean age, gender distribution, total cell number or subset yield were found between patients and healthy donors. The study compared TCRB repertoires of sorted circulating CD4+ T cell subsets between recently diagnosed type 1 diabetes patients and matched healthy donors. Regulatory and stem cell-like memory subsets were isolated from only 8 patients and roughly eight healthy donors, whereas naive and central memory subsets came from all 28 donors. A total of roughly 110 million sorted cells were examined across all samples, and the number of cells per subset was strongly correlated with RNA yield.

A note on this clone: Its antigen is unknown. No base-level quality is on record; no much larger clone is a single base apart.

V loses 1 base, J loses 6 bases, and the germline ends lie 8 bases apart. CDR1 is given as LGHNA and CDR2 as YSLEER, both from the germline V gene. The CDR3 spans 13 residues, from the cysteine through the phenylalanine. The read is trimmed to its CDR3 DNA, 39 bases read in frame from base 1. Results and caveats for the whole study, not just this receptor: Patients with type 1 diabetes made fewer insertions and deleted more nucleotides at VDJ recombination sites, implying thymic rearrangement abnormalities. PCR may preferentially amplify shorter templates, but because patient and control samples were amplified and corrected together, any resulting skew would affect both groups equally. In all four CD4+ subsets, TCRB CDR3 length was moderately but significantly shorter in type 1 diabetes patients. Sequencing cDNA rather than genomic DNA could over-represent highly expressing activated cells, although activation and CD3 levels did not differ between groups. The naive, central memory and regulatory TCRB repertoires appeared to resemble one another more closely among patients than among healthy donors. HLA sub-analyses involved small numbers of individuals, so any influence of HLA type on TCRB rearrangement remained unresolved.

The entire isolated RNA was reverse transcribed using the High Capacity cDNA Reverse Transcription Kit, and thus expressed TCRB transcripts were sequenced. Naive, central memory and regulatory T cell samples underwent deep immunoSEQ sequencing, averaging around 3.6 million total reads per sample. After sorted cells were lysed in RLT buffer, RNA was extracted with DNase-treated RNeasy Micro or Mini kits, with the choice depending on cell number. Each cell subset was processed separately to prevent cross-contamination, with patient and healthy donor samples processed together. TCRB sequences were amplified from cDNA with the immunoSEQ multiplex PCR, producing 87-bp fragments spanning the CDR3 region. Amplicons were sequenced on the Illumina HiSeq platform. The paper's data handling went like this. Synthetic template baselines were used to correct PCR bias computationally, reads within Hamming distance 2 were collapsed together, and singletons that could not be merged were discarded. Reads were aligned against IMGT so that V, D and J genes, CDR3 length and insertions or deletions at six rearrangement sites could be assigned. Clonotype counts were normalized to sorted cell number within each subset before computing true diversity and Gini coefficients with the tcR R package. The overlap coefficient, calculated on TCRB nucleotide sequences, was used to quantify repertoire sharing. Out-of-frame TCRB sequences from naive cells were analyzed as a proxy for the pre-selection repertoire. Here the immuneACCESS table is served through TCRdb, limited to in-frame sequences with V and J called. Missing clones are a known gap in these copies; in checked studies unresolved V genes cover under half, and the rest lacks a known reason. That table gives V, J and clone size, and the DNA gave D and trimming. The sample table records approximately 250,000 clones; around an eighth of these occur just once. In total, the top ten clones hold around 0.03% of the sample.

Each donor gave one peripheral blood draw, averaging approximately 120 mL, which was collected into heparinised tubes. Naive, central memory, regulatory and stem cell-like memory CD4+ T cells were sorted on a BD FACSAria II using a panel including CD45RO, CCR7, CD25, CD127, CD95 and CD27. Purity was above 95% for every sorted population. PBMCs were separated immediately by Lymphoprep density gradient centrifugation and were stained directly, without being cultured. So that batch effects would be minimized, each experiment stained and sorted samples in pairs, pairing one healthy donor with one patient.

Material for sequencing was naive CD4+ T cells from blood. This specimen's cell subset or site label, interpreted: true naive CD4+ T cells. The TCR sequence derives from a woman aged 40-49 years in good health. The sequence links TRBV4-3 to TRBJ2-3; the D gene is possibly TRBD2, with 6 bases matching. The CDR3 region reads CASSQGGRDTQYF. The bases are TGCGCCAGCAGCCAAGGGGGGAGGGATACGCAGTATTTT.